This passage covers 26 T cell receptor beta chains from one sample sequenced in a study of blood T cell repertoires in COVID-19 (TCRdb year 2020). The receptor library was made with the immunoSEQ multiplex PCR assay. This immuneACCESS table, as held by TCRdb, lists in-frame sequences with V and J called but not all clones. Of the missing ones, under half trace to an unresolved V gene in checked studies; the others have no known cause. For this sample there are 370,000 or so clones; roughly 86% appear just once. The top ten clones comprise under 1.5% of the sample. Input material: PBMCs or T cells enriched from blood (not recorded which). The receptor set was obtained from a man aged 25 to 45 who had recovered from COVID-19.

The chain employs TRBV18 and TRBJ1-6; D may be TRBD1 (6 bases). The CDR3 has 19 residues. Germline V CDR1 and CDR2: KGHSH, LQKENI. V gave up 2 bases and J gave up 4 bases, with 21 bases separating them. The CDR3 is CASSPISGGQGLYNSPLHF. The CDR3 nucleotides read TGTGCCAGCTCACCAATCTCGGGGGGGCAGGGCCTGTATAATTCACCCCTCCACTTT.

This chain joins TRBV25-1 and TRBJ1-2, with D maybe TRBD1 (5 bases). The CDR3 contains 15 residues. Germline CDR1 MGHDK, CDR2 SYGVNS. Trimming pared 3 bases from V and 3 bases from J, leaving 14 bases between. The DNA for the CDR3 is TGTGCCAGCAGTGACCGCACCACAGGACACTATGGCTACACCTTC. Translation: CASSDRTTGHYGYTF.

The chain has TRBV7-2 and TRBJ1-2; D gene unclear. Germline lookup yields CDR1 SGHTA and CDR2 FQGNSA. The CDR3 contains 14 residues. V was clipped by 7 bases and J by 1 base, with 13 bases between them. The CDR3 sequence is CASTQQEINYGYTF. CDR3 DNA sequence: TGTGCCAGCACCCAACAAGAAATTAACTATGGCTACACCTTC.

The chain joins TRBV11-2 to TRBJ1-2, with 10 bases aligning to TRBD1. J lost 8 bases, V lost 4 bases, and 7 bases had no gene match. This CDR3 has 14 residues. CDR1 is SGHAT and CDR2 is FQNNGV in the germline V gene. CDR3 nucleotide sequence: TGTGCCAGCAGCTCATGGGGACAGGGGATCGGCTACACCTTC. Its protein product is CASSSWGQGIGYTF.

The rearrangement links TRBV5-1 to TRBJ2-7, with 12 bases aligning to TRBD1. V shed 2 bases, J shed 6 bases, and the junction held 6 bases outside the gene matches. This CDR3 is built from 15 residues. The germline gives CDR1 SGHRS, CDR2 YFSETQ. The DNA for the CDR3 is TGCGCCAGCAGCTTTTTCCGGGACAGGGGGCTCGAGCAGTACTTC. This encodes CASSFFRDRGLEQYF.

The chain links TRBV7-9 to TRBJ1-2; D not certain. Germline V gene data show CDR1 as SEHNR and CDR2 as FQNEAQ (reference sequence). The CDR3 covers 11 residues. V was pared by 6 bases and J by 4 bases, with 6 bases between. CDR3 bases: TGTGCCAGCAGTCGCGGCTATGGCTACACCTTC. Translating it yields CASSRGYGYTF.

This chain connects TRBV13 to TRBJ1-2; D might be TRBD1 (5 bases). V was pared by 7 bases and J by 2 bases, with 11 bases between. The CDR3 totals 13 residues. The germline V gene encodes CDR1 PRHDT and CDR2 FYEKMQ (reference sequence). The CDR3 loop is CASTLGQNYGYTF. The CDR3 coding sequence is TGTGCCAGCACCCTGGGGCAGAACTATGGCTACACCTTC.

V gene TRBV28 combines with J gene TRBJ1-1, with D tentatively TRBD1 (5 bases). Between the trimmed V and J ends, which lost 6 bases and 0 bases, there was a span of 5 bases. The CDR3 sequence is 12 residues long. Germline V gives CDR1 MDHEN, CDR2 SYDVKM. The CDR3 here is CASRDMNTEAFF. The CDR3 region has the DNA TGTGCCAGCAGGGACATGAACACTGAAGCTTTCTTT.

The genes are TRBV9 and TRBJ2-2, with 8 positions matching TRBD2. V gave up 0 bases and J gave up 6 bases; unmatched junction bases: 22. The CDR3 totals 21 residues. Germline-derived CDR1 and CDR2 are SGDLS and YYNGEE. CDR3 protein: CASSVATSEVYGGALAGELFF. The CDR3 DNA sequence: TGTGCCAGCAGCGTAGCTACGAGCGAAGTGTACGGGGGGGCTCTAGCCGGGGAGCTGTTTTTT.

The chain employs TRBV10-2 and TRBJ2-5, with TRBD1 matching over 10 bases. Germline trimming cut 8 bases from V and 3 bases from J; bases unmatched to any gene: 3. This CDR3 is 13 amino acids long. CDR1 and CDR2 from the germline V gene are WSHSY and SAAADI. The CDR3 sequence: CASAGQGEETQYF. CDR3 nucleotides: TGCGCCAGCGCCGGACAGGGGGAAGAGACCCAGTACTTC.

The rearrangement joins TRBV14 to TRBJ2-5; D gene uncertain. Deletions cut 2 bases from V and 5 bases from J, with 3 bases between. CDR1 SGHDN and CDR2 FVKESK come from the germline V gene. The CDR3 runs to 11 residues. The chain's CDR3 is CASSQYETQYF. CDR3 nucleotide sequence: TGTGCCAGCAGCCAATATGAGACCCAGTACTTC.

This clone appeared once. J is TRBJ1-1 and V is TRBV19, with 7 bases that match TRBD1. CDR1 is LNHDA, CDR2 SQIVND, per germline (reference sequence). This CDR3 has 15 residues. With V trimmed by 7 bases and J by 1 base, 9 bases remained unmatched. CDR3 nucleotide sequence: TGTGCCAGTACCTCACCGGACAGGAGGAACACTGAAGCTTTCTTT. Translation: CASTSPDRRNTEAFF.

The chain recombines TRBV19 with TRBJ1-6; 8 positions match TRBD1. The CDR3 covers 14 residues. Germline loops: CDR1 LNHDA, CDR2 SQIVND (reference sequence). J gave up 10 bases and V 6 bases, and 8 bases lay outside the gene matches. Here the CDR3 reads CASRPDRDNSPLHF. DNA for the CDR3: TGTGCCAGTAGGCCGGACAGGGACAACTCACCCCTCCACTTT.

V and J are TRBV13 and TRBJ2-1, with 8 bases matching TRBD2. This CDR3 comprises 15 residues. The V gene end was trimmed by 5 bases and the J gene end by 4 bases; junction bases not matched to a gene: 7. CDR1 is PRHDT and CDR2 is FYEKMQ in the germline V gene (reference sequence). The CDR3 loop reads CASSPGTRGYNEQFF. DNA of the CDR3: TGTGCCAGCAGCCCCGGGACTAGGGGGTACAATGAGCAGTTCTTC.

The CDR3 DNA follows: TGTGCCAGCAGTGGCGAAGGAGGTAAGCCCCAGCATTTT. This codes for CASSGEGGKPQHF. The chain joins TRBV2 to TRBJ1-5; D unresolved. This CDR3 is 13 amino acids long. The ends were cut back, 4 bases at V and 8 bases at J, with 12 bases in the middle. The germline CDR1 and CDR2 sequences are SNHLY and FYNNEI.

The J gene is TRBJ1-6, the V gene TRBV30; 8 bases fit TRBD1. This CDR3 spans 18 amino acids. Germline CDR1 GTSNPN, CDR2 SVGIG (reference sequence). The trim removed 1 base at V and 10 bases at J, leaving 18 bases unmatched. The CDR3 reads CAWSGGRQGTIRGSPLHF. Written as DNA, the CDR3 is TGTGCCTGGAGTGGAGGACGACAGGGGACCATCCGGGGGTCACCCCTCCACTTT.

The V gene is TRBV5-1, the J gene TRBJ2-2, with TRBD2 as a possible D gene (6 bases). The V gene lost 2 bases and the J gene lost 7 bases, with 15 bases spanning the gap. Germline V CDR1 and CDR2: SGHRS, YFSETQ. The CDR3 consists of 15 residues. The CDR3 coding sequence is TGCGCCAGCAGCTTTATGGGACTGCCCGGCGGGGAGCTGTTTTTT. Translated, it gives CASSFMGLPGGELFF.

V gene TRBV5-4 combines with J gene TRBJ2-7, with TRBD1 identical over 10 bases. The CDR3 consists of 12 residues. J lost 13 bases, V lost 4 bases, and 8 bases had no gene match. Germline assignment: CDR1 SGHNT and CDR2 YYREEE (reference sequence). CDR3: CASSTTGGAGYF. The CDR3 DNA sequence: TGTGCCAGCAGCACGACAGGGGGCGCAGGATACTTC. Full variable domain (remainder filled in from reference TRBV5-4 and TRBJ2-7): ETGVTQSPTHLIKTRGQQVTLRCSSQSGHNTVSWYQQALGQGPQFIFQYYREEENGRGNFPPRFSGLQFPNYSSELNVNALELDDSALYLCASSTTGGAGYFGPGTRLTVT.

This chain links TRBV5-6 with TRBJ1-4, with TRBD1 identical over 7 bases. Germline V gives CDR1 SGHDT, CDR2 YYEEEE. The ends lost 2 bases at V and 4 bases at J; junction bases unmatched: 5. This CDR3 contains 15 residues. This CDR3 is CASSLGQVGNEKLFF. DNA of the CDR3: TGTGCCAGCAGCTTAGGACAGGTCGGTAATGAAAAACTGTTTTTT. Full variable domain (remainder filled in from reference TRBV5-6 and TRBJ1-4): DAGVTQSPTHLIKTRGQQVTLRCSPKSGHDTVSWYQQALGQGPQFIFQYYEEEERQRGNFPDRFSGHQFPNYSSELNVNALLLGDSALYLCASSLGQVGNEKLFFGSGTQLSVL.

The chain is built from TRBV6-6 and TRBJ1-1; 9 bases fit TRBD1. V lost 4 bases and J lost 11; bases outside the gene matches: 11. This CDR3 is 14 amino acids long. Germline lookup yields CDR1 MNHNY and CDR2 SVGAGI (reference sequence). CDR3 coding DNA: TGTGCCAGCAGTTCAGGACAGGGGCGGGTTGGGGCTTTCTTT. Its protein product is CASSSGQGRVGAFF.

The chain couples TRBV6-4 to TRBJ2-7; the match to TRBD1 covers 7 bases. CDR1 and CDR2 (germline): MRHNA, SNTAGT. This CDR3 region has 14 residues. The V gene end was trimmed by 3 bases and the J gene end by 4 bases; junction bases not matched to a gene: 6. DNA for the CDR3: TGTGCCAGCAGTGAGCCCGGGACAGCATACGAGCAGTACTTC. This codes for CASSEPGTAYEQYF.

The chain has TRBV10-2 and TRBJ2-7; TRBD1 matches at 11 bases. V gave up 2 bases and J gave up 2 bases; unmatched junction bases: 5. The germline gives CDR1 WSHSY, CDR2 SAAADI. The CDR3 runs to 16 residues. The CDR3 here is CASSEPGGQGAYEQYF. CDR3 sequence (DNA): TGCGCCAGCAGTGAGCCGGGGGGACAGGGGGCCTACGAGCAGTACTTC.

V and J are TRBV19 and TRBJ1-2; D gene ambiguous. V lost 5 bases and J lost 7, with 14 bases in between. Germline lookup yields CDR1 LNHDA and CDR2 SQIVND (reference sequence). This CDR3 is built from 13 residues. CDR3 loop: CASSPQVRAGYTF. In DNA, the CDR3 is TGTGCCAGTAGTCCGCAGGTGAGGGCTGGCTACACCTTC.

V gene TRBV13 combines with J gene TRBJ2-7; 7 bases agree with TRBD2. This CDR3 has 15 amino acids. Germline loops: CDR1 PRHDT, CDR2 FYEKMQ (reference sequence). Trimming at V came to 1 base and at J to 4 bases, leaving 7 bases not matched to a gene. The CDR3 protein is CASSLVGLGSYEQYF. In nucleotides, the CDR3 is TGTGCCAGCAGCTTAGTTGGACTAGGGAGTTACGAGCAGTACTTC. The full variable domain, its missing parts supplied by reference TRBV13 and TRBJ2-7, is AAGVIQSPRHLIKEKRETATLKCYPIPRHDTVYWYQQGPGQDPQFLISFYEKMQSDKGSIPDRFSAQQFSDYHSELNMSSLELGDSALYFCASSLVGLGSYEQYFGPGTRLTVT.

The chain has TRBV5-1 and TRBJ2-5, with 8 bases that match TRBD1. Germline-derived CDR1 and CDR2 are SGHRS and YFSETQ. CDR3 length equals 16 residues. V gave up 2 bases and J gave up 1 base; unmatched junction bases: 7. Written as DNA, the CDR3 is TGCGCCAGCAGCTTACAGGGGGTATTGTTCCAAGAGACCCAGTACTTC. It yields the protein CASSLQGVLFQETQYF.

CDR3 sequence: CASSSRQQLSTGELFF. In nucleotides, the CDR3 is TGTGCCAGCAGCTCACGACAACAGTTAAGCACCGGGGAGCTGTTTTTT. This sequence joins TRBV5-4 and TRBJ2-2, with no clear D. Per germline, CDR1 SGHNT and CDR2 YYREEE (reference sequence). The CDR3 has 16 residues. Trimming cost V 3 bases and J 4 bases, with 16 bases left between them.